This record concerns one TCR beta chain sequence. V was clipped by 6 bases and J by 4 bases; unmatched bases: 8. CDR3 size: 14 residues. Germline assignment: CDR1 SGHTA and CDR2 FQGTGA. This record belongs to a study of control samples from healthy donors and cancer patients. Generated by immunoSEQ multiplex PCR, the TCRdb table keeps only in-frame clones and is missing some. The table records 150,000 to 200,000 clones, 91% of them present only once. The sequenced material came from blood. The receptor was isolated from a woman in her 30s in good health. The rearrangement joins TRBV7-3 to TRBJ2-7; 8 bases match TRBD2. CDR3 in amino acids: CASSRDGLAYEQYF. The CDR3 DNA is TGTGCCAGCAGTCGAGACGGACTAGCTTACGAGCAGTACTTC.